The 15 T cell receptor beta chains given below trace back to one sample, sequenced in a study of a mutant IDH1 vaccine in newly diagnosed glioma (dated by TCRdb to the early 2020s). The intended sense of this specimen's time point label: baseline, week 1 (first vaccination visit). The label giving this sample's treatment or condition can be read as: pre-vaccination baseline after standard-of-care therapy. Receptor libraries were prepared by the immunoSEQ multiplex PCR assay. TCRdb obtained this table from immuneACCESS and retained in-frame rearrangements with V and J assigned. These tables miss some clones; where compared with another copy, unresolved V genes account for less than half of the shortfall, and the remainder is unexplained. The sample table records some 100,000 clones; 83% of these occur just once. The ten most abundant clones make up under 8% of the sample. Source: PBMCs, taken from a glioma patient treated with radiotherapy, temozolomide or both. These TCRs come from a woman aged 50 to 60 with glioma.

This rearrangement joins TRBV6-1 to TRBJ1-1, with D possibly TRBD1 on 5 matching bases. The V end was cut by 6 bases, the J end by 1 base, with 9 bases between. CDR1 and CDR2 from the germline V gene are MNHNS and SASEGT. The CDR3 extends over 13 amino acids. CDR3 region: CASRWGRNTEAFF. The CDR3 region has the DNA TGTGCCAGCAGGTGGGGGAGGAACACTGAAGCTTTCTTT.

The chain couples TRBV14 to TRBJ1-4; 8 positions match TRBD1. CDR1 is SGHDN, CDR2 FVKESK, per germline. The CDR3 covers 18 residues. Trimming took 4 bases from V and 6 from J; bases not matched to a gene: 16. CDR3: CASSPQTGVGSRDEKLFF. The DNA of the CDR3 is TGTGCCAGCAGCCCGCAGACAGGGGTAGGCTCTCGAGATGAAAAACTGTTTTTT.

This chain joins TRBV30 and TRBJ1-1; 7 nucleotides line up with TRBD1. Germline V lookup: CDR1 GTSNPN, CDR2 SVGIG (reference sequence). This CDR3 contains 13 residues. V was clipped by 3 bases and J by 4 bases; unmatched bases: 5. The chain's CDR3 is CAWRNAGGTEAFF. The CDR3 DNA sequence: TGTGCCTGGAGAAATGCAGGGGGCACTGAAGCTTTCTTT.

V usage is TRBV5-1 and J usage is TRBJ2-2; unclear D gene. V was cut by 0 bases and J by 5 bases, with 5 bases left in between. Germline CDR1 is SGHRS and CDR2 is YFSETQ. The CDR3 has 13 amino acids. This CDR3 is CASSLALTGELFF. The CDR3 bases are TGCGCCAGCAGCTTGGCCCTAACCGGGGAGCTGTTTTTT.

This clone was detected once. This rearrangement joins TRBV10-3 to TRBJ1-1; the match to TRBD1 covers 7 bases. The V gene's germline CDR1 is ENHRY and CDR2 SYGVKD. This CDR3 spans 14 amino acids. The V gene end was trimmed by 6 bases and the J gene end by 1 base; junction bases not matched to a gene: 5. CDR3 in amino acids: CAISQGQKNTEAFF. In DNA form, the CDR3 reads TGTGCCATCAGCCAGGGACAGAAGAACACTGAAGCTTTCTTT.

CDR3 residues: CASRESGVYEQYF. CDR3 sequence (DNA): TGTGCCAGTAGAGAAAGCGGAGTCTACGAGCAGTACTTC. The chain is built from TRBV19 and TRBJ2-7; tentatively, D is TRBD2 (5 bases). This CDR3 is 13 amino acids long. Trimming shortened V by 6 bases and J by 3 bases, and 12 bases separated the two germline ends. CDR1 is LNHDA and CDR2 is SQIVND in the germline V gene (reference sequence). Filled out from reference TRBV19 and TRBJ2-7, the complete variable domain reads DGGITQSPKYLFRKEGQNVTLSCEQNLNHDAMYWYRQDPGQGLRLIYYSQIVNDFQKGDIAEGYSVSREKKESFPLTVTSAQKNPTAFYLCASRESGVYEQYFGPGTRLTVT.

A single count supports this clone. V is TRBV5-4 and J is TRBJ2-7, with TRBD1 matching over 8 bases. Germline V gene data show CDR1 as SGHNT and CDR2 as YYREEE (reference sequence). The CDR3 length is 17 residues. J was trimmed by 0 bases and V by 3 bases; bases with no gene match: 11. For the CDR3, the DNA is TGTGCCAGCAGCTCCAGGCCGGGACAGGCGAGCTCCTACGAGCAGTACTTC. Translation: CASSSRPGQASSYEQYF.

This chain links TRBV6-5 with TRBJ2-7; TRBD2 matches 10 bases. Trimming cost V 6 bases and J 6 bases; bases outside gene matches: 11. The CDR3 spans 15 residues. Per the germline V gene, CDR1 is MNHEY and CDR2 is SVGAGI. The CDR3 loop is CASRPSGGLVPEQYF. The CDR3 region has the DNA TGTGCCAGCAGACCTAGCGGGGGACTGGTGCCCGAGCAGTACTTC.

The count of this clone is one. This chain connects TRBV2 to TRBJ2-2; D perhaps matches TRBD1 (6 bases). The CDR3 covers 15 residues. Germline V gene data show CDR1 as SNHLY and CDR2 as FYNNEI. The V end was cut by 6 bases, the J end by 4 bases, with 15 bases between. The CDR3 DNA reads TGTGCCAGCAGGGGACCGGGACAAATCACCGGGGAGCTGTTTTTT. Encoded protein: CASRGPGQITGELFF.

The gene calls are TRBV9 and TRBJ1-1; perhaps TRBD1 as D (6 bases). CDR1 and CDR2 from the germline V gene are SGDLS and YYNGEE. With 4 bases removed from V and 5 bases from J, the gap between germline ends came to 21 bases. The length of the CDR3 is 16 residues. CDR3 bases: TGTGCCAGCAGCCTCCGAGAATTCGGGGGGCGGACTGAAGCTTTCTTT. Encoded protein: CASSLREFGGRTEAFF. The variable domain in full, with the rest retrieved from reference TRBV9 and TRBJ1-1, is DSGVTQTPKHLITATGQRVTLRCSPRSGDLSVYWYQQSLDQGLQFLIQYYNGEERAKGNILERFSAQQFPDLHSELNLSSLELGDSALYFCASSLREFGGRTEAFFGQGTRLTVV.

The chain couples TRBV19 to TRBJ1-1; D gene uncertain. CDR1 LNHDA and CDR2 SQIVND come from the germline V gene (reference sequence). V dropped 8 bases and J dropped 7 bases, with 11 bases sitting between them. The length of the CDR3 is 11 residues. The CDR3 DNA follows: TGTGCCAGTCGGGGTGGAATTGAAGCTTTCTTT. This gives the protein CASRGGIEAFF.

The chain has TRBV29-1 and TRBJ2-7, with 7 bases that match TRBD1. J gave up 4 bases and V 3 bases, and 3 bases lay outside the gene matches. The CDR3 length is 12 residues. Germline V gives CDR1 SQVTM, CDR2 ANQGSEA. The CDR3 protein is CSVDSGGYEQYF. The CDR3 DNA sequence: TGCAGCGTTGATTCAGGGGGATACGAGCAGTACTTC.

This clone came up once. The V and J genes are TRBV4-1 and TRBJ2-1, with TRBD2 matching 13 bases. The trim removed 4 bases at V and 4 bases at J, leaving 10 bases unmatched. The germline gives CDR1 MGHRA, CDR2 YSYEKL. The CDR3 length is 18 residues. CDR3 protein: CASSPRTSGGVQYNEQFF. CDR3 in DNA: TGCGCCAGCAGCCCCCGGACTAGCGGGGGTGTGCAATACAATGAGCAGTTCTTC.

In nucleotides, the CDR3 is TGCGCCAGCAGCCAAGGGCTAGCGGGGGGGGAGGATACGCAGTATTTT. Translation gives CASSQGLAGGEDTQYF. This chain links TRBV4-1 with TRBJ2-3; 12 bases align to TRBD2. Germline lookup yields CDR1 MGHRA and CDR2 YSYEKL. CDR3 length equals 16 residues. J gave up 6 bases and V 1 base, and 5 bases lay outside the gene matches.

CDR3 nucleotides: TGTGCCAGCAGCTTGACCTGGCCCCCATCGGGCTACACCTTC. Translation gives CASSLTWPPSGYTF. The chain is built from TRBV5-6 and TRBJ1-2; no reliable D call. Germline CDR1 and CDR2: SGHDT and YYEEEE. Trimming stripped 1 base from V and 8 bases from J, with 15 bases between. This CDR3 contains 14 residues.